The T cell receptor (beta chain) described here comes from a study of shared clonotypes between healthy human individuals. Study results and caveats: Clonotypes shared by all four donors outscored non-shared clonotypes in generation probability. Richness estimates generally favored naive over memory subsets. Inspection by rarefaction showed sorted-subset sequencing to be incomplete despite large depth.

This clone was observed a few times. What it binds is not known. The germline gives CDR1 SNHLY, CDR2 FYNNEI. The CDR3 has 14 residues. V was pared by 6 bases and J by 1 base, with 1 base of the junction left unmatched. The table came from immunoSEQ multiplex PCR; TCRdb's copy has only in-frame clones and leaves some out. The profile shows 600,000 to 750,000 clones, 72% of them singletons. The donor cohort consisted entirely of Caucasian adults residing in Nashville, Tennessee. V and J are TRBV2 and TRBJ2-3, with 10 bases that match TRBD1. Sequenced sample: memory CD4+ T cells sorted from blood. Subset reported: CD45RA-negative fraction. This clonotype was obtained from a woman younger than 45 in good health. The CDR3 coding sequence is TGTGCCAGCAGCGGGACAGGGGGCACAGATACGCAGTATTTT. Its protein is CASSGTGGTDTQYF.